The rows below give T cell receptor beta chains drawn from one sample of a study of T cell changes during pregnancy in multiple sclerosis. Data came from immunoSEQ multiplex PCR; TCRdb stores just in-frame clones and leaves some out. The sample holds around 96,000 clones; over 85% are singletons and the top ten take around 1.7%. This specimen was peripheral blood, taken after pregnancy. These receptors came from a female donor in good health, enrolled as a control in a pregnancy study. Both conserved end residues are part of each CDR3. D genes are given only for firm matches. Not all rows give a size; the values are once, few, many and, for expanded clones, a class.

CDR3: CASSASLAETASYEQYF
DNA: TGTGCCAGCAGCGCCTCTCTTGCCGAGACAGCTTCCTACGAGCAGTACTTC
length: 17
J: TRBJ2-7
V: TRBV9
size: -
D: -

CDR3: CATSKEANTEAFF
DNA: TGCGCCACTAGCAAGGAAGCTAACACTGAAGCTTTCTTT
length: 13
J: TRBJ1-1
V: TRBV4-1
size: -
D: -

CDR3: CASSMDPFQGQDGYTF
DNA: TGTGCCAGTAGTATGGACCCATTTCAGGGTCAGGATGGCTACACCTTC
length: 16
J: TRBJ1-2
V: TRBV19
size: once
D: -

CDR3: CSVGTGATEAFF
DNA: TGCAGCGTCGGGACAGGGGCCACTGAAGCTTTCTTT
length: 12
J: TRBJ1-1
V: TRBV29-1
size: -
D: TRBD1

CDR3: CASSLTGTTYEQYF
DNA: TGCGCCAGCAGCTTGACAGGGACAACCTACGAGCAGTACTTC
length: 14
J: TRBJ2-7
V: TRBV5-1
size: -
D: -

CDR3: CASSPPAGTANYGYTF
DNA: TGTGCCAGCAGCCCGCCTGCCGGGACAGCTAACTATGGCTACACCTTC
length: 16
J: TRBJ1-2
V: TRBV7-9
size: -
D: TRBD1

CDR3: CASSGQFTDTQYF
DNA: TGTGCCAGCAGCGGACAGTTCACAGATACGCAGTATTTT
length: 13
J: TRBJ2-3
V: TRBV28
size: -
D: -

CDR3: CASSDSLTCGRAYGSTDTQYF
DNA: TGTGCCAGCAGTGACTCGCTAACTTGCGGGAGGGCCTACGGTAGCACAGATACGCAGTATTTT
length: 21
J: TRBJ2-3
V: TRBV6-4
size: -
D: TRBD2

CDR3: CASSFVTGPNEQYF
DNA: TGTGCCAGCAGCTTCGTTACAGGGCCCAACGAGCAGTACTTC
length: 14
J: TRBJ2-7
V: TRBV5-6
size: -
D: -

CDR3: CASSVGGVSLNEQFF
DNA: TGTGCTAGCAGCGTAGGGGGCGTATCCCTCAATGAGCAGTTCTTC
length: 15
J: TRBJ2-1
V: TRBV9
size: -
D: TRBD1

CDR3: CASSIVRTSVNEQYF
DNA: TGTGCCAGTAGTATAGTCAGGACTAGCGTGAACGAGCAGTACTTC
length: 15
J: TRBJ2-7
V: TRBV19
size: -
D: TRBD2

CDR3: CASSPGGSGEQYF
DNA: TGCGCCAGCAGTCCGGGCGGGAGCGGGGAGCAGTACTTC
length: 13
J: TRBJ2-7
V: TRBV5-1
size: -
D: TRBD2

CDR3: CASRGQMNTGELFF
DNA: TGTGCCAGCAGGGGACAGATGAACACCGGGGAGCTGTTTTTT
length: 14
J: TRBJ2-2
V: TRBV2
size: -
D: TRBD1

CDR3: CASSPIRQTGGGNPEAFF
DNA: TGTGCCAGCTCACCAATACGTCAGACAGGTGGGGGAAACCCTGAAGCTTTCTTT
length: 18
J: TRBJ1-1
V: TRBV18
size: -
D: -

CDR3: CASSLKPSSTDTQYF
DNA: TGTGCCAGCAGCTTGAAGCCTTCTAGCACAGATACGCAGTATTTT
length: 15
J: TRBJ2-3
V: TRBV13
size: -
D: -

CDR3: CASSEAYTDTQYF
DNA: TGTGCCAGCAGTGAAGCCTACACAGATACGCAGTATTTT
length: 13
J: TRBJ2-3
V: TRBV6-1
size: -
D: -

CDR3: CASSPSSYEQYF
DNA: TGTGCCAGCAGTCCGAGCTCCTACGAGCAGTACTTC
length: 12
J: TRBJ2-7
V: TRBV28
size: -
D: -

CDR3: CASTRILAGVDEQFF
DNA: TGTGCCAGCACTCGAATACTAGCGGGAGTGGATGAGCAGTTCTTC
length: 15
J: TRBJ2-1
V: TRBV2
size: -
D: TRBD2

CDR3: CASSPRDRATYEQYF
DNA: TGTGCCAGTAGTCCTAGGGACAGGGCTACCTACGAGCAGTACTTC
length: 15
J: TRBJ2-7
V: TRBV19
size: -
D: TRBD1

CDR3: CASSLAGGPPTDTQYF
DNA: TGTGCCAGCAGTCTAGCGGGAGGGCCCCCCACAGATACGCAGTATTTT
length: 16
J: TRBJ2-3
V: TRBV28
size: once
D: TRBD2

CDR3: CASSLGSGGTGSREQYF
DNA: TGTGCCAGCAGCTTGGGATCCGGAGGGACAGGGTCACGCGAGCAGTACTTC
length: 17
J: TRBJ2-7
V: TRBV5-4
size: -
D: TRBD1

CDR3: CASKQGENTEAFF
DNA: TGCGCCAGCAAACAGGGTGAGAACACTGAAGCTTTCTTT
length: 13
J: TRBJ1-1
V: TRBV5-1
size: -
D: -

CDR3: CASSLRVPNTEAFF
DNA: TGTGCCAGCAGTTTGAGGGTCCCGAACACTGAAGCTTTCTTT
length: 14
J: TRBJ1-1
V: TRBV28
size: few
D: -

CDR3: CASSVSDEQFF
DNA: TGTGCCAGCAGTGTGAGCGATGAGCAGTTCTTC
length: 11
J: TRBJ2-1
V: TRBV2
size: -
D: -

CDR3: CASSLRVTDNQPQHF
DNA: TGTGCCAGCAGCTTGCGGGTTACAGACAATCAGCCCCAGCATTTT
length: 15
J: TRBJ1-5
V: TRBV7-2
size: -
D: -

CDR3: CASSPTVGDRRQYF
DNA: TGCGCCAGCAGTCCGACCGTGGGGGACAGGAGGCAGTATTTT
length: 14
J: TRBJ2-3
V: TRBV5-1
size: few
D: TRBD1

CDR3: CASRKAGGPDTQYF
DNA: TGTGCCAGCAGGAAAGCGGGAGGCCCAGATACGCAGTATTTT
length: 14
J: TRBJ2-3
V: TRBV28
size: -
D: TRBD2

CDR3: CASSLQGGQNQPQHF
DNA: TGCGCCAGCAGCTTACAGGGCGGGCAAAATCAGCCCCAGCATTTT
length: 15
J: TRBJ1-5
V: TRBV5-1
size: -
D: -

CDR3: CASSLLRTGANTEAFF
DNA: TGTGCCAGCAGTTTACTAAGGACAGGGGCGAACACTGAAGCTTTCTTT
length: 16
J: TRBJ1-1
V: TRBV27
size: -
D: TRBD1

CDR3: CASREIATNEKLFF
DNA: TGTGCCAGCAGGGAGATAGCAACTAATGAAAAACTGTTTTTT
length: 14
J: TRBJ1-4
V: TRBV28
size: -
D: -

CDR3: CASSLGYQYTDTQYF
DNA: TGCGCCAGCAGCTTGGGTTACCAGTACACAGATACGCAGTATTTT
length: 15
J: TRBJ2-3
V: TRBV5-1
size: -
D: -

CDR3: CASGLGGTGFHEQFF
DNA: TGTGCTAGTGGTTTGGGGGGGACAGGCTTCCATGAGCAGTTCTTC
length: 15
J: TRBJ2-1
V: TRBV12-5
size: once
D: TRBD1

CDR3: CASSSTRGSYEQYF
DNA: TGTGCCAGCAGCTCAACCAGGGGTTCCTACGAGCAGTACTTC
length: 14
J: TRBJ2-7
V: TRBV7-2
size: -
D: -

CDR3: CASITGQGAITEAFF
DNA: TGTGCCAGCATAACGGGACAGGGGGCCATCACTGAAGCTTTCTTT
length: 15
J: TRBJ1-1
V: TRBV6-7
size: once
D: TRBD1

CDR3: CAWTPGGWETQYF
DNA: TGTGCCTGGACCCCAGGGGGCTGGGAGACCCAGTACTTC
length: 13
J: TRBJ2-5
V: TRBV30
size: -
D: TRBD1

CDR3: CAGRTGAGNEQFF
DNA: TGTGCCGGTCGGACAGGGGCGGGAAATGAGCAGTTCTTC
length: 13
J: TRBJ2-1
V: TRBV30
size: -
D: TRBD1

CDR3: CASTRGGLAAYNEQFF
DNA: TGTGCCAGCACGAGAGGGGGACTAGCGGCCTACAATGAGCAGTTCTTC
length: 16
J: TRBJ2-1
V: TRBV28
size: -
D: TRBD2

CDR3: CASSLATGSEQYF
DNA: TGTGCCAGCAGCTTAGCCACAGGGTCCGAGCAGTACTTC
length: 13
J: TRBJ2-7
V: TRBV7-9
size: -
D: -

CDR3: CASSRGTGSQPQHF
DNA: TGTGCCAGCAGCAGAGGGACAGGTAGTCAGCCCCAGCATTTT
length: 14
J: TRBJ1-5
V: TRBV5-6
size: -
D: TRBD1

CDR3: CASSLGPLNTEAFF
DNA: TGTGCCAGCAGCTTAGGGCCGCTGAACACTGAAGCTTTCTTT
length: 14
J: TRBJ1-1
V: TRBV7-8
size: -
D: -

CDR3: CASSDLGLSYNEQFF
DNA: TGTGCCAGCAGTGATCTAGGCCTCTCCTACAATGAGCAGTTCTTC
length: 15
J: TRBJ2-1
V: TRBV6-1
size: -
D: -

CDR3: CASSEQPGTGAGEAFF
DNA: TGTGCCAGCAGTGAGCAACCCGGGACAGGGGCTGGTGAAGCTTTCTTT
length: 16
J: TRBJ1-1
V: TRBV6-1
size: -
D: TRBD1

CDR3: CASSPGGSSGNTIYF
DNA: TGTGCCAGCAGCCCCGGAGGGTCCTCTGGAAACACCATATATTTT
length: 15
J: TRBJ1-3
V: TRBV28
size: -
D: -

CDR3: CASRGGASEKLFF
DNA: TGTGCCAGCCGAGGGGGGGCGAGTGAAAAACTGTTTTTT
length: 13
J: TRBJ1-4
V: TRBV28
size: -
D: -

CDR3: CASSLRDSENYGYTF
DNA: TGCGCCAGCAGCTTGAGGGACAGCGAAAACTATGGCTACACCTTC
length: 15
J: TRBJ1-2
V: TRBV5-1
size: once
D: TRBD1

CDR3: CASSGSSGRPTDTQYF
DNA: TGTGCCAGCTCCGGGAGTAGCGGGAGGCCCACAGATACGCAGTATTTT
length: 16
J: TRBJ2-3
V: TRBV6-4
size: -
D: TRBD2

CDR3: CASSQSRTEDGTDTQYF
DNA: TGCGCCAGCAGTCAATCGAGGACAGAGGACGGCACAGATACGCAGTATTTT
length: 17
J: TRBJ2-3
V: TRBV23-1
size: -
D: -

CDR3: CASSLRGTSTDTQYF
DNA: TGTGCCAGCAGCTTACGGGGAACTAGCACAGATACGCAGTATTTT
length: 15
J: TRBJ2-3
V: TRBV5-5
size: -
D: -

CDR3: CASSLRSSGNTIYF
DNA: TGTGCCAGCAGCTTACGGAGCTCTGGAAACACCATATATTTT
length: 14
J: TRBJ1-3
V: TRBV11-2
size: -
D: -

CDR3: CASSSRVSEQYF
DNA: TGTGCCAGCAGTTCTAGAGTGAGCGAGCAGTACTTC
length: 12
J: TRBJ2-7
V: TRBV6-5
size: -
D: -

CDR3: CASSFWGQATEAFF
DNA: TGTGCCAGCAGCTTTTGGGGGCAGGCCACTGAAGCTTTCTTT
length: 14
J: TRBJ1-1
V: TRBV7-2
size: -
D: -

CDR3: CASSFPGSFSYEQYF
DNA: TGTGCCAGCAGTTTCCCAGGGTCTTTTTCCTACGAGCAGTACTTC
length: 15
J: TRBJ2-7
V: TRBV28
size: -
D: -

CDR3: CAIRSLAGSTDTQYF
DNA: TGTGCCATCAGGAGTCTAGCGGGAAGCACAGATACGCAGTATTTT
length: 15
J: TRBJ2-3
V: TRBV10-3
size: -
D: TRBD2